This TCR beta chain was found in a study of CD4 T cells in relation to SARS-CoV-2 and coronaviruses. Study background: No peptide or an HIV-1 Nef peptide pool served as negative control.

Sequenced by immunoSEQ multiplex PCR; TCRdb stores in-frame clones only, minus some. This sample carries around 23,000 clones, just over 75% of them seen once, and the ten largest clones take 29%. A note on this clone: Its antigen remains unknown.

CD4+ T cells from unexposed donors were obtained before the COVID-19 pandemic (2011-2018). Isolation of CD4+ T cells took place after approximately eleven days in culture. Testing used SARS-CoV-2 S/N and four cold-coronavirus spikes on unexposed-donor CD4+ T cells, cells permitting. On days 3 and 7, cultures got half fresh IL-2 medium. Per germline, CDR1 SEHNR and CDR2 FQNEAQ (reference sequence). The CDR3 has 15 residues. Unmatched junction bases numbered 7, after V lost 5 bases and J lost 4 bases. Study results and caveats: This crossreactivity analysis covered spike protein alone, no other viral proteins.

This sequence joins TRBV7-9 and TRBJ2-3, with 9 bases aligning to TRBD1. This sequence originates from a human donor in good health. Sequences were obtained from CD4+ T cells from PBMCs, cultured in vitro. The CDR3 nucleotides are TGTGCCAGCAGCGGACAGGGGACTACGCCAGATACGCAGTATTTT. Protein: CASSGQGTTPDTQYF.